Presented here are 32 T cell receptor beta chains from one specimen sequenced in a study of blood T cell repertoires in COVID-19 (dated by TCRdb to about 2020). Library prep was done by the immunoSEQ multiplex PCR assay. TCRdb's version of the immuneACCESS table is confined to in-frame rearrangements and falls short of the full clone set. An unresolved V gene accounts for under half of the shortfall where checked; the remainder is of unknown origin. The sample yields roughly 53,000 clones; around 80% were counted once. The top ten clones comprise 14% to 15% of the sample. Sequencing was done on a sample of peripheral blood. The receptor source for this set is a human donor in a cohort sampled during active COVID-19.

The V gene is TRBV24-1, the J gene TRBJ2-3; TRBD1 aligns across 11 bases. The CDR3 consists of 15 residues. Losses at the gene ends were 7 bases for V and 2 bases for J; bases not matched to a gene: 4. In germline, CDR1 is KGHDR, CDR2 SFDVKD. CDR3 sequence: CATSGTGGITDTQYF. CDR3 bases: TGTGCCACCAGCGGGACAGGGGGTATCACAGATACGCAGTATTTT.

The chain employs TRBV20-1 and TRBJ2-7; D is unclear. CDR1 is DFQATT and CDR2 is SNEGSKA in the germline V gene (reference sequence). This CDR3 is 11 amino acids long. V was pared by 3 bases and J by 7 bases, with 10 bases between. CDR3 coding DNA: TGCAGTGCTAGCGGTAGTCGGGAGCAGTACTTC. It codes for CSASGSREQYF.

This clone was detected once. CDR3 DNA: TGTGCCAGCAGTGACCCTACACAGGGACCCAACTATGGCTACACCTTC. This gives the protein CASSDPTQGPNYGYTF. V gene TRBV28 combines with J gene TRBJ1-2, with D possibly TRBD1 on 6 matching bases. The V and J ends lost 5 bases and 2 bases respectively, with 18 bases between them. The CDR3 extends over 16 amino acids. Germline V gene sequence: CDR1 MDHEN, CDR2 SYDVKM.

The CDR3 loop reads CASSYIGQGSGNTIYF. The CDR3 bases are TGTGCCAGCAGTTACATAGGACAGGGTAGTGGAAACACCATATATTTT. V usage is TRBV6-5 and J usage is TRBJ1-3, with 8 positions matching TRBD1. J was trimmed by 3 bases and V by 2 bases; bases with no gene match: 6. CDR1 and CDR2 from the germline V gene are MNHEY and SVGAGI. The CDR3 is 16 amino acids.

CDR3 sequence: CASGLSRGPTDTQYF. The CDR3 DNA reads TGTGCCAGCGGCCTGTCGCGGGGGCCCACAGATACGCAGTATTTT. This chain joins TRBV3-1 (or the pseudogene TRBV3-2) and TRBJ2-3; tentatively, D is TRBD2 (7 bases). The CDR3 is made up of 15 amino acids. Germline CDR1 is LGHDT and CDR2 is YNNKEL (reference sequence). V lost 8 bases, J lost 2 bases, and 17 bases lay in between.

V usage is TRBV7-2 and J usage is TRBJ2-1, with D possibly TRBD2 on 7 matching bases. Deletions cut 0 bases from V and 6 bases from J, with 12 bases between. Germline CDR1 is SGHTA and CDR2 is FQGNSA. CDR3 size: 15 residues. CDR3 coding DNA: TGTGCCAGCAGCTTAGCTGCGGGGGCTCCCAATGAGCAGTTCTTC. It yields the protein CASSLAAGAPNEQFF.

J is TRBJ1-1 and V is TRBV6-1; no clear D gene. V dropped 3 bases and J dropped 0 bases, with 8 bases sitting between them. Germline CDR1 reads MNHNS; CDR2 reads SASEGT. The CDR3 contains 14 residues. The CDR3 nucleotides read TGTGCCAGCAGTGACAGGCCCATGAACACTGAAGCTTTCTTT. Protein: CASSDRPMNTEAFF.

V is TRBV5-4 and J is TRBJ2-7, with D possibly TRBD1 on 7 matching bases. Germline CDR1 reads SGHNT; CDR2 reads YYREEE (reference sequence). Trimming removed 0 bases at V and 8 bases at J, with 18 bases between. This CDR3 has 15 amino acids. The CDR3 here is CASSLAGTERGKQYF. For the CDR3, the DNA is TGTGCCAGCAGCTTGGCCGGGACAGAGCGCGGGAAGCAGTACTTC.

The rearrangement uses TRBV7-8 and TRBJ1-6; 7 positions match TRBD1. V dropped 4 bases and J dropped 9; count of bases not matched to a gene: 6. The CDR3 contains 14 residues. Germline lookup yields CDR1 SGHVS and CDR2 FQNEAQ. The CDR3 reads CASSYEGAGSPLHF. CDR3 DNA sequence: TGTGCCAGCAGCTACGAGGGGGCTGGTTCACCCCTCCACTTT.

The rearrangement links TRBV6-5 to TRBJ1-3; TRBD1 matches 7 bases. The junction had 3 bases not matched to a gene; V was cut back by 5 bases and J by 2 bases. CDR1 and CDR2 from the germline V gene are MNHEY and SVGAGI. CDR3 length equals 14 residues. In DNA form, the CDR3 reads TGTGCCAGCAGTACCGACAGGGCTGGAAACACCATATATTTT. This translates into CASSTDRAGNTIYF.

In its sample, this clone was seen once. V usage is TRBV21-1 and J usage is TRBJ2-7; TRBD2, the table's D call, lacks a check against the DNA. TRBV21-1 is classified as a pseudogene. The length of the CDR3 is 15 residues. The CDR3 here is CASPLPPLSSYEQYF. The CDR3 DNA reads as TGTGCCAGCCCCCTTCCCCCTCTATCTTCCTACGAGCAGTACTTC.

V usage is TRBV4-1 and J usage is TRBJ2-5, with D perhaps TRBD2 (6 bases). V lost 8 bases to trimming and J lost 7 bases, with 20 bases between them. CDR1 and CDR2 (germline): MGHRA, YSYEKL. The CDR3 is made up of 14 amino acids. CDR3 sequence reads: CASGRTPSAGTQYF. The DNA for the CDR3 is TGCGCCAGCGGTCGAACACCATCAGCGGGGACCCAGTACTTC.

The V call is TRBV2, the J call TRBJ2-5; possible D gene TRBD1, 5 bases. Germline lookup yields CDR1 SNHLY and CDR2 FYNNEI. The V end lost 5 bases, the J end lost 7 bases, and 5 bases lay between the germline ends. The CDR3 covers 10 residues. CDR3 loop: CASSRGTQYF. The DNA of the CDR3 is TGTGCCAGCAGTAGGGGGACCCAGTACTTC.

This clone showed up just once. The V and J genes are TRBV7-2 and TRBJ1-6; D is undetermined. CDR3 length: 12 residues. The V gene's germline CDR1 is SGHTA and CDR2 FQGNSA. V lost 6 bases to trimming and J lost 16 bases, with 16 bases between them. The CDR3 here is CASSPQGRTLHF. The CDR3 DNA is TGTGCCAGCAGTCCCCAAGGCAGGACTCTCCACTTT.

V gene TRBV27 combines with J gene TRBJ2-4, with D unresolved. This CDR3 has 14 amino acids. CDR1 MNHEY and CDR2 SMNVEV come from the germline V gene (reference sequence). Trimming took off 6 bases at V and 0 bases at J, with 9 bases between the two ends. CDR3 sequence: CASSEVGAKNIQYF. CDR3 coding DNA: TGTGCCAGCAGCGAAGTCGGAGCCAAAAACATTCAGTACTTC.

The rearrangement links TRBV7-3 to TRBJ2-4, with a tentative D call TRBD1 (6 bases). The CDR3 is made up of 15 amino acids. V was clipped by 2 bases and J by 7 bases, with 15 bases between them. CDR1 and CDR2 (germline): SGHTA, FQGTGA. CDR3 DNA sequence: TGTGCCAGCAGCTTAGACGGGGCGAGGGGGAACATTCAGTACTTC. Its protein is CASSLDGARGNIQYF.

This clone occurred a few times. CDR3 sequence (DNA): TGCGCCAGCAGCAGACGGGGGGTGGATTCACCCCTCCACTTT. This sequence encodes CASSRRGVDSPLHF. The V and J genes are TRBV5-1 and TRBJ1-6; tentative D call: TRBD1 (5 bases). The CDR3 sequence is 14 residues long. V was pared by 4 bases and J by 8 bases, with 13 bases between. The germline CDR1 and CDR2 sequences are SGHRS and YFSETQ.

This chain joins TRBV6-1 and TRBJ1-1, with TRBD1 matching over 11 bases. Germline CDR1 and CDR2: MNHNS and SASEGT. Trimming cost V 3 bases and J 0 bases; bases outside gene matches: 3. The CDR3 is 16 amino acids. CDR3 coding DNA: TGTGCCAGCAGTGATGAGGACAGGGGGCTGAACACTGAAGCTTTCTTT. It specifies CASSDEDRGLNTEAFF.

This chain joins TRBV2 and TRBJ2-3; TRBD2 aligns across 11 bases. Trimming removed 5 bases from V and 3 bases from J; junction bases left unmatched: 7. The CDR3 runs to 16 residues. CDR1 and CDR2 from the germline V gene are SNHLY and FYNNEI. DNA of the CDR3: TGTGCCAGCAGTCCGCCGGGACTAGCGGTTACAGATACGCAGTATTTT. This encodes CASSPPGLAVTDTQYF.

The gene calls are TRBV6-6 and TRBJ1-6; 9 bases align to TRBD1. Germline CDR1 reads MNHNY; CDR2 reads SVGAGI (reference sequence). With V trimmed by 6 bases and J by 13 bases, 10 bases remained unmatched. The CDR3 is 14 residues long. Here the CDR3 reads CASRPGTGRVPLHF. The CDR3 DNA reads TGTGCCAGCAGGCCCGGGACAGGGCGGGTCCCCCTCCACTTT.

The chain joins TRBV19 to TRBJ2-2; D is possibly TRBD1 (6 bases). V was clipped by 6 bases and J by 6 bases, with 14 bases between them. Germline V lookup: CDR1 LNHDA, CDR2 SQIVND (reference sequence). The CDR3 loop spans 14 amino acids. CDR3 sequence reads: CASRGTGIAGELFF. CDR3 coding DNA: TGTGCCAGTAGGGGCACAGGGATTGCCGGGGAGCTGTTTTTT.

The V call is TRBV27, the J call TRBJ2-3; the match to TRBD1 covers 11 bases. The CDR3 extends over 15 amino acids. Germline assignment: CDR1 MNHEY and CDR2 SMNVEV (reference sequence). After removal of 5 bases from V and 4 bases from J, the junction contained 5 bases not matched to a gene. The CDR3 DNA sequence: TGTGCCAGCAGTCCCTGGGACAGGGGGGCAGATACGCAGTATTTT. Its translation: CASSPWDRGADTQYF.

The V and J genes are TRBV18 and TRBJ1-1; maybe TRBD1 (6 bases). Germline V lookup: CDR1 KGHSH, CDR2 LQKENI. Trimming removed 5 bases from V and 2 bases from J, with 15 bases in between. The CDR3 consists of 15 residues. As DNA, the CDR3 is TGTGCCAGCTCAGACTACGGGACAACCAACACTGAAGCTTTCTTT. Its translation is CASSDYGTTNTEAFF.

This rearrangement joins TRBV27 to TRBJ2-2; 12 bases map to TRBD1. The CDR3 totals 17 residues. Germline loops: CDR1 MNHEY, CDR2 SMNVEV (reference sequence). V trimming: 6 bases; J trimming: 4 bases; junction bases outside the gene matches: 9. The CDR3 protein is CASSRDRGLGSTGELFF. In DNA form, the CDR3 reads TGTGCCAGCAGCCGGGACAGGGGGCTCGGTAGCACCGGGGAGCTGTTTTTT.

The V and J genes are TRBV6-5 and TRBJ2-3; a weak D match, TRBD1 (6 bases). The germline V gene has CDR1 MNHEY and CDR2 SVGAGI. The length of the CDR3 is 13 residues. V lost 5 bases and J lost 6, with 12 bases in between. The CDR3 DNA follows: TGTGCCAGCAGTCTCGGACAGTACGATACGCAGTATTTT. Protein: CASSLGQYDTQYF.

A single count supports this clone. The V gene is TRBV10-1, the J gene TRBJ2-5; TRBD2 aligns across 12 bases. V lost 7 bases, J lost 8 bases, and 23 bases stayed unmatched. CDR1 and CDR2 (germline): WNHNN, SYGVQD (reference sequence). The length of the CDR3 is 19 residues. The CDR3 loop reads CASILPPATSGRVGGTQYF. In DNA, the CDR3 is TGCGCCAGCATTCTCCCCCCCGCGACTAGCGGGAGAGTGGGGGGCACCCAGTACTTC.

In DNA form, the CDR3 reads TGCGCCAGCAGCCGGCTAGCGGGGGGATCCACAGATACGCAGTATTTT. Protein: CASSRLAGGSTDTQYF. The chain has TRBV4-1 and TRBJ2-3; TRBD2 agrees at 11 bases. Germline CDR1 MGHRA, CDR2 YSYEKL. Losses at the gene ends were 4 bases for V and 2 bases for J; bases not matched to a gene: 5. CDR3 length equals 16 residues.

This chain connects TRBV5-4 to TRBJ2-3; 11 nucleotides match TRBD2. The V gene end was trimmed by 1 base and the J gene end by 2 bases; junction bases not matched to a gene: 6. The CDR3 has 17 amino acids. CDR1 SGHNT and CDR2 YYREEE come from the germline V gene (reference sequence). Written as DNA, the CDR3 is TGTGCCAGCAGCTTGCCACTAGCGGGGGCCTCCACAGATACGCAGTATTTT. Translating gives CASSLPLAGASTDTQYF.

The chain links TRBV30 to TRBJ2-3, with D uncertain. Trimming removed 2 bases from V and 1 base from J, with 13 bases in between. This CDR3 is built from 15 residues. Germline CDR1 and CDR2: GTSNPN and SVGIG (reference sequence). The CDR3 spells CAWSWRSLGTDTQYF. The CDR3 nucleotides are TGTGCCTGGAGTTGGCGGAGTTTGGGCACAGATACGCAGTATTTT.

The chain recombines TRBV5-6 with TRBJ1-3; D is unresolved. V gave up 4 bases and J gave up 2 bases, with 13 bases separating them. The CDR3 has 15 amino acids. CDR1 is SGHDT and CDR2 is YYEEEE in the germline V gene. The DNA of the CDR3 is TGTGCCAGCAGCCGTGGACGGGGAGCTGGAAACACCATATATTTT. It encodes CASSRGRGAGNTIYF.

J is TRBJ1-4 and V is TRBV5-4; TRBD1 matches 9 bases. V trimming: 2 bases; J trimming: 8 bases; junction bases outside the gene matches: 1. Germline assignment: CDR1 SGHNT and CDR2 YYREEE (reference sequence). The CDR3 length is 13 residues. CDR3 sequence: CASSFTGGEKLFF. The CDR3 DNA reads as TGTGCCAGCAGCTTCACAGGGGGCGAAAAACTGTTTTTT.

This CDR3 is CASSLARTGSYGYTF. In nucleotides, the CDR3 is TGTGCCAGCAGCTTAGCCCGCACAGGGTCCTATGGCTACACCTTC. The chain has TRBV7-3 and TRBJ1-2, with D perhaps matching TRBD1 (6 bases). V lost 2 bases and J lost 4, with 14 bases in between. CDR1 is SGHTA and CDR2 is FQGTGA in the germline V gene. The CDR3 consists of 15 residues.